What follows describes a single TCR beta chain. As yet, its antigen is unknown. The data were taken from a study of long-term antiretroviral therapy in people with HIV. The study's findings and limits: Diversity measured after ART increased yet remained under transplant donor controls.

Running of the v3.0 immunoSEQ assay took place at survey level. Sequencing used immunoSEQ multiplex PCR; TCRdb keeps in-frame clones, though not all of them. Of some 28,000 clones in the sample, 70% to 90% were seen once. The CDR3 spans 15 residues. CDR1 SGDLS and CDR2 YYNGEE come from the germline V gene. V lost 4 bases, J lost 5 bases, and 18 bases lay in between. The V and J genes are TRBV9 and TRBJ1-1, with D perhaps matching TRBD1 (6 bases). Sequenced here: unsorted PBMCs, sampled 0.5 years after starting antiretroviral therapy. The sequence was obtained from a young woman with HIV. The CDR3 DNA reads TGTGCCAGCAGCACGAGCGGGCTGGGGACAACTGAAGCTTTCTTT. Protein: CASSTSGLGTTEAFF.